This TCR beta chain was identified in a study of blood T cell repertoires in COVID-19. Study at large: In each case, the material was cDNA or gDNA derived from T cells, B-cell-depleted T cells, or PBMCs.

In the original processing: Amplified reference gene primers provided the basis for estimating nucleated cell counts. Sequencing was performed with immunoSEQ multiplex PCR; in TCRdb, only in-frame clones are kept and a portion is missing. That table furnishes V, J and clone size, whereas the DNA furnished D and trimming. The table lists approximately 300,000 clones, 90% of them singletons. Germline CDR1 is LNHDA and CDR2 is SQIVND (reference sequence). The CDR3 has 15 amino acids. V was clipped by 5 bases and J by 8 bases; unmatched bases: 11. The age range of participants was 18 to 89 years, with residence in about two dozen US areas. Exposed enrollees encountered a COVID-19 case at some point within 2 weeks before study entry.

The sequencing sample was made of PBMCs or T cells enriched from blood (not recorded which). The sequence was collected from a woman in her 30s who had been exposed to COVID-19. The rearrangement joins TRBV19 to TRBJ1-4; 7 bases are shared with TRBD1. In DNA form, the CDR3 reads TGTGCCAGTAGTCTCTGGGACAGCAATGAGGAAAAACTGTTTTTT. This gives the protein CASSLWDSNEEKLFF.